These T cell receptor beta chains were read from a single sample in a study of early T cells in non-severe SARS-CoV-2 infection. Using its own MiXCR run on the 5' RACE reads, TCRdb lists one record per CDR3 protein. The table includes roughly 54,000 distinct CDR3 sequences, about 7.7% detected once. The sample consisted of whole blood, taken at baseline. The receptors shown here come from an adult who was a healthcare worker with PCR-confirmed SARS-CoV-2 infection or an uninfected control (not recorded which). Both conserved end residues are trimmed from each CDR3. D genes are given only for firm matches.

D gene,J gene,V gene,CDR3 protein
-,TRBJ2-1,TRBV6-2/TRBV6-3,ASRDYNEQF
-,TRBJ2-7,TRBV6-2/TRBV6-3,ASSTDNYEQY
-,TRBJ1-6,TRBV12-3/TRBV12-4,ASSFDNSPLH
-,TRBJ1-4,TRBV15,ATSRDESDEKLF
-,TRBJ2-1,TRBV11-2,ASSFPDYNEQF
-,TRBJ1-6,TRBV9,ASSLRENSPLH
-,TRBJ1-1,TRBV2,ASRSVALNTEAF
-,TRBJ1-1,TRBV7-2,ASSFSGEFTEAF
-,TRBJ2-1,TRBV6-5,ASSYSYPSGTGKYNEQF
TRBD2,TRBJ2-1,TRBV20-1,SAGHPGLRGEGSYNEQF
TRBD2,TRBJ2-5,TRBV10-3,AISARTSEETQY
-,TRBJ2-3,TRBV7-9,ASSLGNLLSTDTQY
-,TRBJ1-1,TRBV7-9,ASSLAQVLPAF
-,TRBJ1-3,TRBV6-5,ASRQYSGNTIY
TRBD1,TRBJ1-1,TRBV6-6,VLGSGGTEAF
-,TRBJ1-1,TRBV18,ASSPQGAEAF
-,TRBJ1-4,TRBV25-1,ASSEYGQRNEKLF
-,TRBJ2-7,TRBV7-3,ASSLGVNYEQY
-,TRBJ2-1,TRBV12-3/TRBV12-4,ASSPNRPDSYNEQF
TRBD1,TRBJ2-3,TRBV29-1,SVARGQGWFADTQY
-,TRBJ2-7,TRBV18,ASSLQQGSSSYEQY
TRBD1,TRBJ2-3,TRBV18,ASSPAGGAADTQY